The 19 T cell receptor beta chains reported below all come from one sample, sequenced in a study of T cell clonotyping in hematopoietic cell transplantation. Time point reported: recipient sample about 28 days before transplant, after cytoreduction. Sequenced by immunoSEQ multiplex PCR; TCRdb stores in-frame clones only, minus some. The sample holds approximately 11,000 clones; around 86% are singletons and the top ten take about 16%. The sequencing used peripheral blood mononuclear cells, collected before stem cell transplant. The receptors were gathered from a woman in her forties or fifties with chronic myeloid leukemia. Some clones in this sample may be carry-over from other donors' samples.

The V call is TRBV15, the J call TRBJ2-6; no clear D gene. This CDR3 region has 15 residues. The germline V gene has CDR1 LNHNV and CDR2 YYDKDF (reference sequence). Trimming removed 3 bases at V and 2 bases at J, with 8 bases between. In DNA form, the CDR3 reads TGTGCCACCAGCAGCTACGAAGCTGGGGCCAACGTCCTGACTTTC. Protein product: CATSSYEAGANVLTF.

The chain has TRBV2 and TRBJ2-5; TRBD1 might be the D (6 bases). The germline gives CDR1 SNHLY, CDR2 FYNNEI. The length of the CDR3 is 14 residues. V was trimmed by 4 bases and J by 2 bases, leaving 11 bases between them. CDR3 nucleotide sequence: TGTGCCAGCAGTGCAGGACAGATACAAGAGACCCAGTACTTC. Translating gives CASSAGQIQETQYF.

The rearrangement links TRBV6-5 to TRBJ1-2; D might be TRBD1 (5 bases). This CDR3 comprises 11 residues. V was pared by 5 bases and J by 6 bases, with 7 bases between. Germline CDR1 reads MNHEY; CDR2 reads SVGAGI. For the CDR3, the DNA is TGTGCCAGCAGTGACAGCAATGGCTACACCTTC. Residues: CASSDSNGYTF.

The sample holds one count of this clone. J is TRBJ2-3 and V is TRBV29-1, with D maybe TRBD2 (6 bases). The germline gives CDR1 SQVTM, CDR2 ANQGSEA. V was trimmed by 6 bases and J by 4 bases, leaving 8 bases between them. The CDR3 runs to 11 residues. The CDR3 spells CSVRLADTQYF. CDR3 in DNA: TGCAGCGTGAGACTAGCAGATACGCAGTATTTT.

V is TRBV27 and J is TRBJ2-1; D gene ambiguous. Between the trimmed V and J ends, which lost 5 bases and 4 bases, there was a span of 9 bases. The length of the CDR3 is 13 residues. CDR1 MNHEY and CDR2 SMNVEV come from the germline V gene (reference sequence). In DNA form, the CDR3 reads TGTGCCAGCAGTCCCGGCCGATACAATGAGCAGTTCTTC. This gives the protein CASSPGRYNEQFF.

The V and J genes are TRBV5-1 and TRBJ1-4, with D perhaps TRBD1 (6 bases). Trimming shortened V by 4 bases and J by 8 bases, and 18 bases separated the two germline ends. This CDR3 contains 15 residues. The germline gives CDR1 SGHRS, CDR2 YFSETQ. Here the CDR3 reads CASSAGNGGREKLFF. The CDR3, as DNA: TGCGCCAGCAGCGCCGGAAATGGGGGCCGGGAAAAACTGTTTTTT.

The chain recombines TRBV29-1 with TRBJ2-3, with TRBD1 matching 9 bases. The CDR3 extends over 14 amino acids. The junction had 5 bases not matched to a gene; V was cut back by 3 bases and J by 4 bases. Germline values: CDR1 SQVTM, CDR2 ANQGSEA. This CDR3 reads CSVDPGQGSDTQYF. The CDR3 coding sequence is TGCAGCGTTGACCCGGGACAGGGCTCAGATACGCAGTATTTT.

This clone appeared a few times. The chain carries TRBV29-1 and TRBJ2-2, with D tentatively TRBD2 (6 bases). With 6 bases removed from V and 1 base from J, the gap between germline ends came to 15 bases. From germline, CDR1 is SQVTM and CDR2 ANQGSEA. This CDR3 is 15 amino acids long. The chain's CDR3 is CSVLSGSGNTGELFF. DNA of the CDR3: TGCAGCGTACTCTCTGGTAGCGGGAACACCGGGGAGCTGTTTTTT.

The CDR3 region is CASSLEENRAPIYGYTF. CDR3 bases: TGTGCCAGCAGCTTAGAGGAGAACAGGGCCCCCATCTATGGCTACACCTTC. The rearrangement links TRBV11-2 to TRBJ1-2, with D perhaps matching TRBD1 (6 bases). This CDR3 is 17 amino acids long. The V end lost 0 bases, the J end lost 4 bases, and 18 bases lay between the germline ends. Per the germline V gene, CDR1 is SGHAT and CDR2 is FQNNGV.

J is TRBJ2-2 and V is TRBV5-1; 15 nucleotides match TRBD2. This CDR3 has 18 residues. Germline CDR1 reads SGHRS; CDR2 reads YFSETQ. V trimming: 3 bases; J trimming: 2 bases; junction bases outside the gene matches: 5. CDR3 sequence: CASSSGLAGGLNTGELFF. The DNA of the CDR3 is TGCGCCAGCAGCTCGGGACTAGCGGGAGGCCTCAACACCGGGGAGCTGTTTTTT.

CDR3: CASSVDDSTNGYTF. The CDR3 nucleotides read TGTGCCAGCAGCGTAGATGACAGCACGAATGGCTACACCTTC. The gene calls are TRBV9 and TRBJ1-2, with a possible D match to TRBD1 (5 bases). The V end lost 0 bases, the J end lost 6 bases, and 12 bases lay between the germline ends. CDR1 is SGDLS and CDR2 is YYNGEE in the germline V gene. This CDR3 contains 14 residues.

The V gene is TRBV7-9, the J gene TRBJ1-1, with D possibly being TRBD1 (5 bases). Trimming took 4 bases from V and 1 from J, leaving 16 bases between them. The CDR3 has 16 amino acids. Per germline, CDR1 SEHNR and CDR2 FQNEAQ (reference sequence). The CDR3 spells CASSSLGRGENTEAFF. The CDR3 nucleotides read TGTGCCAGCAGCTCCCTAGGACGGGGGGAGAACACTGAAGCTTTCTTT.

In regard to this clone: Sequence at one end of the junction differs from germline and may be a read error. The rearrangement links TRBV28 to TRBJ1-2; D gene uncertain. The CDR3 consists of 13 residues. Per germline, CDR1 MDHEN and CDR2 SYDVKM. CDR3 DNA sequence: TGTGCCAGCAGTTCCCCCCCCATGATCGTGCAATCTTTC. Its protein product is CASSSPPMIVQSF.

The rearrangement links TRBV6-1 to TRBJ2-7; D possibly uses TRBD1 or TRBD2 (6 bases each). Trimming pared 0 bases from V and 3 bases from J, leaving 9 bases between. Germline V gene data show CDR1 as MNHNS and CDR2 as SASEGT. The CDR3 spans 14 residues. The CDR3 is CASSEARGLYEQYF. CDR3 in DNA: TGTGCCAGCAGTGAAGCCCGGGGGCTCTACGAGCAGTACTTC.

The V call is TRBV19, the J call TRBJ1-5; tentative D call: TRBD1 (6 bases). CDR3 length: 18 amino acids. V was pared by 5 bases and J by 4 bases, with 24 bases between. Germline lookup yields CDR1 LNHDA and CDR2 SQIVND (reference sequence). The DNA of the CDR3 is TGTGCCAGTAGTGTACGGATCTCCGGGACAAATACAAATCAGCCCCAGCATTTT. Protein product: CASSVRISGTNTNQPQHF.

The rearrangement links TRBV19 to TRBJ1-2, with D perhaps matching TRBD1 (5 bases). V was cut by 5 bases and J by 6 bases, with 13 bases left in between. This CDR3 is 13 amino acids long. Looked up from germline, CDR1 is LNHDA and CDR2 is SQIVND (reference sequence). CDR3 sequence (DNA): TGTGCCAGTAGTCCTGGGACGGTTCATGGCTACACCTTC. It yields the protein CASSPGTVHGYTF.

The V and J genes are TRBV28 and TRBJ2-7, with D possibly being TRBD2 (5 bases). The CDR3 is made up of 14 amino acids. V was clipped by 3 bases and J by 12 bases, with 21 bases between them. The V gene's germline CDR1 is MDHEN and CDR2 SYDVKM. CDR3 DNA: TGTGCCAGCAGTTTCCGGGTGATTGGAGGTCGGCTGTACTTC. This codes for CASSFRVIGGRLYF.

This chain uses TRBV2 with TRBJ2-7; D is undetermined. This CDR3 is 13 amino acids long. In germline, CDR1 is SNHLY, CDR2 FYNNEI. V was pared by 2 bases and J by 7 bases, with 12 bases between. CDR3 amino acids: CASSEPLFGEQYF. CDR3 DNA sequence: TGTGCCAGCAGTGAACCTCTTTTCGGGGAGCAGTACTTC.

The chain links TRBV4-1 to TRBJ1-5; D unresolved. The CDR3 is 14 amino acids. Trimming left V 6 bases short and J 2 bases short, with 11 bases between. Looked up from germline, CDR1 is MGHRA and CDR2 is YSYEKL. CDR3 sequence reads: CASSFSGGNQPQHF. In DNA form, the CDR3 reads TGCGCCAGCAGTTTCTCTGGTGGCAATCAGCCCCAGCATTTT.